Presented here are 16 T cell receptor beta chains from one specimen sequenced in a study of cytomegalovirus exposure and HLA in healthy donors. Primers included in the PCR were 60 Vbeta and 13 Jbeta primers. The data were produced by immunoSEQ multiplex PCR, yet TCRdb's version contains in-frame clones alone and is incomplete. The table includes about 190,000 clones, about 77% detected once. Material for sequencing was PBMCs. The receptor source for this set is a man aged 25 to 40 in good health and CMV-seropositive.

J is TRBJ2-5 and V is TRBV6-5; maybe TRBD1 (6 bases). The CDR3 has 16 residues. Germline CDR1 is MNHEY and CDR2 is SVGAGI. Between the trimmed V and J ends, which lost 0 bases and 1 base, there was a span of 12 bases. The CDR3 bases are TGTGCCAGCAGTTACTCCGGACAGCACTTCCAAGAGACCCAGTACTTC. Translated, it gives CASSYSGQHFQETQYF.

The genes are TRBV27 and TRBJ2-3, with TRBD2 matching 8 bases. CDR1 and CDR2 from the germline V gene are MNHEY and SMNVEV (reference sequence). The ends lost 5 bases at V and 0 bases at J; junction bases unmatched: 10. The length of the CDR3 is 17 residues. CDR3 sequence reads: CASSAIPPSGSTDTQYF. As DNA, the CDR3 is TGTGCCAGCAGTGCTATCCCGCCTAGCGGGAGCACAGATACGCAGTATTTT.

The chain combines TRBV6-6 with TRBJ1-1; 12 bases fit TRBD1. Germline-derived CDR1 and CDR2 are MNHNY and SVGAGI (reference sequence). The CDR3 consists of 14 residues. Trimming removed 9 bases from V and 6 bases from J; junction bases left unmatched: 8. The DNA for the CDR3 is TGTGCCAGTAATTCCGGGACAGGGGGCTCTGAAGCTTTCTTT. It is translated as CASNSGTGGSEAFF.

The chain carries TRBV6-1 and TRBJ2-7, with 9 bases identical to TRBD1. The CDR3 contains 13 residues. V shed 6 bases and J 2 bases; nucleotides not matched to a gene: 2. In germline, CDR1 is MNHNS, CDR2 SASEGT. CDR3 in amino acids: CASSRDRAYEQYF. Here the CDR3 DNA reads TGTGCCAGCAGCCGGGACAGGGCCTACGAGCAGTACTTC.

This rearrangement joins TRBV6-6 to TRBJ2-7; 7 bases map to TRBD1. The ends lost 2 bases at V and 6 bases at J; junction bases unmatched: 4. This CDR3 comprises 13 residues. CDR1 and CDR2 from the germline V gene are MNHNY and SVGAGI (reference sequence). The CDR3 DNA is TGTGCCAGCAGTTACGACAGGGCAGGCGAGCAGTACTTC. Translation gives CASSYDRAGEQYF.

The rearrangement uses TRBV4-2 and TRBJ2-3; TRBD2 agrees at 8 bases. The CDR3 extends over 16 amino acids. CDR1 LGHNA and CDR2 YNFKEQ come from the germline V gene. The J segment lost 3 bases and the V segment lost 2 bases, leaving 7 bases of the junction unmatched. The CDR3 nucleotides are TGTGCCAGCAGCCAAATGACTAGCGCGGGGACAGATACGCAGTATTTT. Its translation: CASSQMTSAGTDTQYF.

This chain links TRBV6-1 with TRBJ1-2; D possibly corresponds to TRBD1 (6 bases). Per the germline V gene, CDR1 is MNHNS and CDR2 is SASEGT. V lost 2 bases to trimming and J lost 6 bases, with 13 bases between them. The CDR3 length is 14 residues. The CDR3, as DNA: TGTGCCAGCAGTGAATTGGCAGGGGCGGATGGCTACACCTTC. This sequence encodes CASSELAGADGYTF.

This rearrangement joins TRBV7-2 to TRBJ2-7; a possible D gene is TRBD2 (6 bases). V lost 5 bases to trimming and J lost 2 bases, with 16 bases between them. The length of the CDR3 is 15 residues. CDR1 and CDR2 from the germline V gene are SGHTA and FQGNSA. The CDR3, as DNA: TGTGCCAGCAGCCCCCCGCGGGGCCTTACCTACGAGCAGTACTTC. Its protein is CASSPPRGLTYEQYF.

This clone was detected only a few times. One end of the junction varies from germline; a read error may be responsible. The CDR3 DNA reads as TGTTCCAGCAGCTTGTCCGGGACAGGGGCCGAGCAGTACTTC. This gives the protein CSSSLSGTGAEQYF. This rearrangement joins TRBV7-9 to TRBJ2-7, with 10 bases fitting TRBD1. This CDR3 contains 14 residues. Per the germline V gene, CDR1 is SEHNR and CDR2 is FQNEAQ (reference sequence).

The V and J genes are TRBV6-1 and TRBJ1-2; TRBD1 matches 8 bases. The CDR3 contains 14 residues. The germline gives CDR1 MNHNS, CDR2 SASEGT. The junction had 2 bases not matched to a gene; V was cut back by 4 bases and J by 1 base. The CDR3: CASSADRVNYGYTF. As DNA, the CDR3 is TGTGCCAGCAGTGCGGACAGGGTTAACTATGGCTACACCTTC.

V usage is TRBV27 and J usage is TRBJ2-1, with 7 positions matching TRBD1. The germline V gene encodes CDR1 MNHEY and CDR2 SMNVEV (reference sequence). There are 13 residues in the CDR3. Germline trimming cut 11 bases from V and 13 bases from J; bases unmatched to any gene: 17. In DNA form, the CDR3 reads TGTGCCCGATCCTCAGGGACAGTCCATAATCAGTTCTTC. It yields the protein CARSSGTVHNQFF.

Only a few counts were recorded for this clone. The chain joins TRBV7-3 to TRBJ2-5; possibly TRBD2 for D (5 bases). This CDR3 comprises 13 residues. In germline, CDR1 is SGHTA, CDR2 FQGTGA. With 3 bases removed from V and 5 bases from J, the gap between germline ends came to 10 bases. CDR3 nucleotide sequence: TGTGCCAGCAGCTTCGTGGGAGCTGAGACCCAGTACTTC. Its translation is CASSFVGAETQYF. The variable domain in full, with the rest retrieved from reference TRBV7-3 and TRBJ2-5, is GAGVSQTPSNKVTEKGKYVELRCDPISGHTALYWYRQSLGQGPEFLIYFQGTGAADDSGLPNDRFFAVRPEGSVSTLKIQRTERGDSAVYLCASSFVGAETQYFGPGTRLLVL.

The rearrangement uses TRBV4-3 and TRBJ1-1, with 7 bases identical to TRBD1. The germline gives CDR1 LGHNA, CDR2 YSLEER. The CDR3 covers 16 residues. The J segment lost 5 bases and the V segment lost 1 base, leaving 10 bases of the junction unmatched. The CDR3, as DNA: TGCGCCAGCAGCCAAGGGGACAGTAGGGGATATACTGAAGCTTTCTTT. Residues: CASSQGDSRGYTEAFF.

This clone showed up just a few times. The gene calls are TRBV6-1 and TRBJ1-2; no clear D. CDR1 is MNHNS, CDR2 SASEGT, per germline. V dropped 4 bases and J dropped 0 bases, with 12 bases sitting between them. CDR3 length: 15 amino acids. The CDR3 region is CASSVMSSPNYGYTF. DNA for the CDR3: TGTGCCAGCAGTGTGATGTCGAGCCCTAACTATGGCTACACCTTC.

V and J are TRBV21-1 and TRBJ1-5. TRBV21-1 corresponds to a pseudogene. There are 19 residues in the CDR3. CDR3 protein: CASSTSRGGKELSNQPQHF. DNA for the CDR3: TGTGCCAGCAGCACCTCTCGGGGAGGGAAGGAACTTAGCAATCAGCCCCAGCATTTT.

This clone was found once. The V and J genes are TRBV5-1 and TRBJ2-3, with TRBD2 identical over 16 bases. The CDR3 sequence is 19 residues long. The ends lost 3 bases at V and 0 bases at J; junction bases unmatched: 7. Germline CDR1 is SGHRS and CDR2 is YFSETQ. Written as DNA, the CDR3 is TGCGCCAGCAGCTGGGGGACTAGCGGGGGGGCCGGGAGCACAGATACGCAGTATTTT. As protein: CASSWGTSGGAGSTDTQYF.